This T cell receptor beta chain appears in the sequencing data of a study of OX40 agonist ivuxolimab in advanced cancers. Study details: Every 2 weeks, patients got intravenous ivuxolimab at one of six dose levels (0.01-10 mg/kg). General study results and limits: Clonal expansion from baseline to week 6 occurred in both CD4+ and CD8+ T cells.

About this clone: The antigen is unknown. The sample contains more than one DNA sequence encoding this CDR3.

Using immunoSEQ multiplex PCR, the repertoire was profiled, and TCRdb retains in-frame clones only, with some absent. The table lists about 70,000 clones, about 90% of them singletons. This clonotype originated in an adult with an advanced solid tumor such as melanoma, head and neck, liver or kidney cancer. This specimen was CD4+ or CD8+ T cells sorted from blood, taken in a trial of the OX40 agonist ivuxolimab.

The DNA for the CDR3 is TGTGCCAGCTCACCACAGGGAGAGACCCAGTACTTC. This translates into CASSPQGETQYF. This chain connects TRBV18 to TRBJ2-5; D is unclear. Germline assignment: CDR1 KGHSH and CDR2 LQKENI. The V gene lost 1 base and the J gene lost 4 bases, with 4 bases spanning the gap. The CDR3 spans 12 residues.